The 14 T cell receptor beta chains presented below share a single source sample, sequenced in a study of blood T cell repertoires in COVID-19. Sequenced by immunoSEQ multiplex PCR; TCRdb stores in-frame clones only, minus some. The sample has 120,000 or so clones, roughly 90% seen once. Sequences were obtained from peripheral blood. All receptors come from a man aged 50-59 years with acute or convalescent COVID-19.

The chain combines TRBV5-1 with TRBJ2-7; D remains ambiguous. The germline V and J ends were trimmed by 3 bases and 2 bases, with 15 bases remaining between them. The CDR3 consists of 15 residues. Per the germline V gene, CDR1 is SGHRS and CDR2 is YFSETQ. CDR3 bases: TGCGCCAGCAGCTCCCGCCCCAGTATTCCCTACGAGCAGTACTTC. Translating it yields CASSSRPSIPYEQYF.

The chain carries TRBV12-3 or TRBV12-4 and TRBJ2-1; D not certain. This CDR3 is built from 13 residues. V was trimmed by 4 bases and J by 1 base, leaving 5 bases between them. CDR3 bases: TGTGCCAGCAGTTCTAAGTCCTACAATGAGCAGTTCTTC. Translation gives CASSSKSYNEQFF.

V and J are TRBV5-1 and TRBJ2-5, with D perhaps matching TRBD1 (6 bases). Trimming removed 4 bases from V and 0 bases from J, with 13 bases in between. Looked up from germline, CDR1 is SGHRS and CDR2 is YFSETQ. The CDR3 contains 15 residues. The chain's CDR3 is CASSPLDRYQETQYF. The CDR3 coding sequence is TGCGCCAGCAGCCCCCTCGACAGGTACCAAGAGACCCAGTACTTC. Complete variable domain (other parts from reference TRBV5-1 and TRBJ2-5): KAGVTQTPRYLIKTRGQQVTLSCSPISGHRSVSWYQQTPGQGLQFLFEYFSETQRNKGNFPGRFSGRQFSNSRSEMNVSTLELGDSALYLCASSPLDRYQETQYFGPGTRLLVL.

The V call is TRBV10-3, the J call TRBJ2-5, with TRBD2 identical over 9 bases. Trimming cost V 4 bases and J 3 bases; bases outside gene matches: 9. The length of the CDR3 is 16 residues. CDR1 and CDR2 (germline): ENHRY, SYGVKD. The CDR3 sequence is CAISGGRAYPEETQYF. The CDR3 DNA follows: TGTGCCATCAGTGGCGGGAGGGCCTACCCAGAAGAGACCCAGTACTTC.

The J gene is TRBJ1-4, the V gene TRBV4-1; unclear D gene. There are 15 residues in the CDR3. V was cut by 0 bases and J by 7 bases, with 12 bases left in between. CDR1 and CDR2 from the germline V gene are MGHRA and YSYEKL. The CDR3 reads CASSQEGRGSEKLFF. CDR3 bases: TGCGCCAGCAGCCAAGAAGGGCGGGGTAGTGAAAAACTGTTTTTT.

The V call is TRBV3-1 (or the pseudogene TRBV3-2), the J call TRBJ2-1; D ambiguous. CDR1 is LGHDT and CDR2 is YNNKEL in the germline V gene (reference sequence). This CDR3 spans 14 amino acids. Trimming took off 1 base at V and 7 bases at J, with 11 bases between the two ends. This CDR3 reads CASSQGSNLNEQFF. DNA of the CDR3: TGTGCCAGCAGCCAAGGGAGTAATTTGAATGAGCAGTTCTTC.

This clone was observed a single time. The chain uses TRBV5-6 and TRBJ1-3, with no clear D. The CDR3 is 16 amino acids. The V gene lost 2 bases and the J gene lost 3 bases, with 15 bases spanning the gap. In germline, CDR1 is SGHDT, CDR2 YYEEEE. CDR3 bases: TGTGCCAGCAGCTTCCAAAGAGCCCCGGGTGGAAACACCATATATTTT. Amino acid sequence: CASSFQRAPGGNTIYF.

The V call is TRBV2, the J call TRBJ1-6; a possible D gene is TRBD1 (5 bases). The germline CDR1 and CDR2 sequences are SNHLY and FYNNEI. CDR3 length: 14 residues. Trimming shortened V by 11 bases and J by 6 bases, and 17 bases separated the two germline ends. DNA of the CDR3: TGTGCCTCCTCCGGGGGACTCGGTAATTCACCCCTCCACTTT. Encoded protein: CASSGGLGNSPLHF.

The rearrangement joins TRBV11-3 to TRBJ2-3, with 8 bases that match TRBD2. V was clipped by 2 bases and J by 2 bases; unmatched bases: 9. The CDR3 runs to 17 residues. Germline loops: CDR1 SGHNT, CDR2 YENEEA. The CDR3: CASSLSYGRGDTDTQYF. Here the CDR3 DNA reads TGTGCCAGCAGCTTATCCTACGGGAGGGGAGACACAGATACGCAGTATTTT.

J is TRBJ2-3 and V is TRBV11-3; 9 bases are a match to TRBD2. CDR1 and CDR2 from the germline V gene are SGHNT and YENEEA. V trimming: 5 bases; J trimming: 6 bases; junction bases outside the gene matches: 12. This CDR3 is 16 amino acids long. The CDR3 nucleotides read TGTGCCAGCAGCCTCCGCGGTAGCGGGAGATTCGATACGCAGTATTTT. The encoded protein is CASSLRGSGRFDTQYF. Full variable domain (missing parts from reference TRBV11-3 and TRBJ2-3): EAGVVQSPRYKIIEKKQPVAFWCNPISGHNTLYWYLQNLGQGPELLIRYENEEAVDDSQLPKDRFSAERLKGVDSTLKIQPAELGDSAVYLCASSLRGSGRFDTQYFGPGTRLTVL.

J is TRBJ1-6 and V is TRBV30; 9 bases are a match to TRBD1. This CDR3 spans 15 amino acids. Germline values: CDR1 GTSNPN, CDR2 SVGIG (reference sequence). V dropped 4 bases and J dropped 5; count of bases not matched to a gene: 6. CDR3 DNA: TGTGCCTGGAACAGGGGGCGCCCCAATAATTCACCCCTCCACTTT. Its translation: CAWNRGRPNNSPLHF.

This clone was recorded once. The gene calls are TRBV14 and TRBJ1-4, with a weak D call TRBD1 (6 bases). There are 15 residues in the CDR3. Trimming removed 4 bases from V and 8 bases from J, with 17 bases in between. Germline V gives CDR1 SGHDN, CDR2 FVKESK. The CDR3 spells CASSPQGSGREKLFF. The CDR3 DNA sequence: TGTGCCAGCAGCCCACAGGGATCCGGTCGGGAAAAACTGTTTTTT.

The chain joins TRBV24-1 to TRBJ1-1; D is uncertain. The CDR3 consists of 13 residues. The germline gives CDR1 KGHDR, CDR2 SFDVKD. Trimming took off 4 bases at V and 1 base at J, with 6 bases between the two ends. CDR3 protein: CATSDSRNTEAFF. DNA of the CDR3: TGTGCCACCAGTGACTCGAGGAACACTGAAGCTTTCTTT.

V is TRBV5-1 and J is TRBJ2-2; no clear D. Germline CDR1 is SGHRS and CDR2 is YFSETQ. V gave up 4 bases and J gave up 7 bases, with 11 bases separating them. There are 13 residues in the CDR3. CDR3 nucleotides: TGCGCCAGCAGCGGGCCCCAACTCGGGGAGCTGTTTTTT. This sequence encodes CASSGPQLGELFF.